Listed here are 13 T cell receptor beta chains from one sample, sequenced in a study of T-cell memory formation after mild COVID-19. TCRdb used MiXCR to reprocess the 5' RACE reads, holding one entry per CDR3 protein. The sample yields around 130,000 distinct CDR3 sequences, about 16% seen once. Sequencing used PBMCs or a T cell subset sorted from them (not recorded which). The source of these receptors is an adult woman who had mild COVID-19 (a few samples of this study predate the infection). Cell type and time point are not known.

The CDR3 protein is CSARAFSAGRQFF. The CDR3, as DNA: TGCAGTGCTAGGGCTTTCTCTGCGGGGCGTCAGTTCTTC. The V call is TRBV20-1, the J call TRBJ2-1, with a weak D call TRBD2 (6 bases). CDR1 is DFQATT and CDR2 is SNEGSKA in the germline V gene (reference sequence). Trimming cost V 3 bases and J 13 bases, with 19 bases left between them. CDR3 length: 13 amino acids.

In its sample, this clonotype was seen a few times. The genes are TRBV12-3 or TRBV12-4 and TRBJ1-1; D remains unclear. The CDR3 covers 10 residues. V was trimmed by 10 bases and J by 7 bases, leaving 10 bases between them. CDR3 nucleotide sequence: TGTGCCACCCGTTGGGGTGAAGCTTTCTTT. Its translation: CATRWGEAFF.

This clonotype was found a few times. The chain carries TRBV5-1 and TRBJ1-5; TRBD1 might be the D (6 bases). Looked up from germline, CDR1 is SGHRS and CDR2 is YFSETQ. Trimming removed 4 bases from V and 0 bases from J, with 11 bases in between. CDR3 length: 15 amino acids. CDR3 nucleotides: TGCGCCAGCAGCCCGGGACAAAATAGCAATCAGCCCCAGCATTTT. Translated, it gives CASSPGQNSNQPQHF.

At least ten counts were recorded for this clonotype. V and J are TRBV7-6 and TRBJ2-5; D is uncertain. CDR1 and CDR2 (germline): SGHVS, FNYEAQ. Trimming removed 4 bases at V and 6 bases at J, with 15 bases between. CDR3 length equals 14 residues. The CDR3 region is CASSSQLNSKTQYF. The CDR3 bases are TGTGCCAGCAGCTCTCAACTCAATTCCAAGACCCAGTACTTC.

The chain carries TRBV11-3 and TRBJ2-7; the D call may be TRBD1 or TRBD2 (6 bases each). CDR3 length equals 14 residues. V gave up 0 bases and J gave up 3 bases, with 9 bases separating them. Germline assignment: CDR1 SGHNT and CDR2 YENEEA. DNA for the CDR3: TGTGCCAGCAGCTTAGAACAGGGAGGCTACGAGCAGTACTTC. Translation: CASSLEQGGYEQYF. Based on the CDR3 plus reference TRBV11-3 and TRBJ2-7, the full variable domain is EAGVVQSPRYKIIEKKQPVAFWCNPISGHNTLYWYLQNLGQGPELLIRYENEEAVDDSQLPKDRFSAERLKGVDSTLKIQPAELGDSAVYLCASSLEQGGYEQYFGPGTRLTVT.

The chain uses TRBV2 and TRBJ2-1, with D uncertain. Trimming removed 2 bases from V and 8 bases from J, with 7 bases in between. The length of the CDR3 is 12 residues. The germline gives CDR1 SNHLY, CDR2 FYNNEI. This CDR3 is CASSETIDEQFF. As DNA, the CDR3 is TGTGCCAGCAGTGAAACGATTGATGAGCAGTTCTTC.

This clonotype occurred a few times. The J gene is TRBJ2-7, the V gene TRBV6-2 or TRBV6-3, with 8 bases that match TRBD1. The J segment lost 4 bases and the V segment lost 5 bases, leaving 7 bases of the junction unmatched. The CDR3 has 14 residues. Germline CDR1 reads MNHEY; CDR2 reads SVGEGT. DNA for the CDR3: TGTGCCAGCAGTCCAACCGGGACAGGTTACGAGCAGTACTTC. Translation gives CASSPTGTGYEQYF.

The rearrangement uses TRBV20-1 and TRBJ2-3; no definite D call. Per the germline V gene, CDR1 is DFQATT and CDR2 is SNEGSKA (reference sequence). The V and J ends lost 3 bases and 2 bases respectively, with 12 bases between them. This CDR3 region has 14 residues. The CDR3 DNA reads TGCAGTGCTAGTTGGGCAGAGCACACAGATACGCAGTATTTT. Encoded protein: CSASWAEHTDTQYF.

This chain uses TRBV20-1 with TRBJ1-6; unclear D gene. V was trimmed by 1 base and J by 9 bases, leaving 10 bases between them. Germline values: CDR1 DFQATT, CDR2 SNEGSKA (reference sequence). The CDR3 covers 13 residues. The CDR3 DNA reads as TGCAGTGCTAGAGCACAGACACGTTCACCCCTCCACTTT. This translates into CSARAQTRSPLHF.

This clonotype has just a few counts. The chain has TRBV7-3 and TRBJ2-5; 8 nucleotides align to TRBD1. With 5 bases clipped from V and 5 bases from J, the junction kept 7 bases outside the gene matches. Per germline, CDR1 SGHTA and CDR2 FQGTGA. CDR3 length equals 14 residues. DNA for the CDR3: TGTGCCAGCAGCCCTCAGGGGGCCGGCGAGACCCAGTACTTC. Amino acid sequence: CASSPQGAGETQYF.

V is TRBV7-9 and J is TRBJ1-2; possible D gene TRBD1, 6 bases. V lost 5 bases, J lost 4 bases, and 20 bases lay in between. The CDR3 consists of 16 residues. Per the germline V gene, CDR1 is SEHNR and CDR2 is FQNEAQ (reference sequence). The chain's CDR3 is CASSLLGAGYGYGYTF. For the CDR3, the DNA is TGTGCCAGCAGCCTCCTGGGGGCCGGCTACGGCTATGGCTACACCTTC. The whole variable domain, remainder taken from reference TRBV7-9 and TRBJ1-2, is DTGVSQNPRHKITKRGQNVTFRCDPISEHNRLYWYRQTLGQGPEFLTYFQNEAQLEKSRLLSDRFSAERPKGSFSTLEIQRTEQGDSAMYLCASSLLGAGYGYGYTFGSGTRLTVV.

This chain joins TRBV29-1 and TRBJ2-7; D remains ambiguous. The V and J ends lost 6 bases and 3 bases respectively, with 15 bases between them. CDR3 length equals 13 residues. Germline CDR1 is SQVTM and CDR2 is ANQGSEA. For the CDR3, the DNA is TGCAGCGTAGAGACTCCCGGAATCTACGAGCAGTACTTC. Residues: CSVETPGIYEQYF.

The V call is TRBV5-1, the J call TRBJ2-2, with TRBD2 matching over 9 bases. The J segment lost 8 bases and the V segment lost 4 bases, leaving 12 bases of the junction unmatched. The V gene's germline CDR1 is SGHRS and CDR2 YFSETQ. The CDR3 runs to 16 residues. CDR3 sequence reads: CASSPGTSLFSGELFF. The CDR3 nucleotides are TGCGCCAGCAGCCCCGGGACTAGCCTCTTTTCTGGGGAGCTGTTTTTT. The full variable domain, in which reference TRBV5-1 and TRBJ2-2 provide the parts outside the CDR3, is KAGVTQTPRYLIKTRGQQVTLSCSPISGHRSVSWYQQTPGQGLQFLFEYFSETQRNKGNFPGRFSGRQFSNSRSEMNVSTLELGDSALYLCASSPGTSLFSGELFFGEGSRLTVL.